What follows are 18 T cell receptor beta chains derived from one specimen sequenced in a study of T cells in Graves' hyperthyroidism and ophthalmopathy (dated 2019 in TCRdb). The library was prepared using multiplex PCR. Data came from an Illumina HiSeq 2000. TCR beta CDR3 regions were amplified from RNA transcripts. A first-round RT-PCR of the TCR CDR3 used the HTBI primer set with the Qiagen OneStep RT-PCR kit. The raw public reads went through TCRdb reprocessing: fastp at Q25, MiXCR clone calling, in-frame beta chains kept. Merged by CDR3 protein, the rows form single entries marked with the most common genes and DNA. The sample has 500,000 to 800,000 distinct CDR3 sequences on record, less than 45% of them singletons. Under 8.5% of the sample rests with the top ten. The specimen was peripheral blood or thyroid tissue (not recorded which). The origin of the receptors is an adult man with Graves' disease, either hyperthyroidism or ophthalmopathy (not recorded which).

This clonotype showed up many times. The chain has TRBV12-3 or TRBV12-4 and TRBJ2-7; D uncertain. V was cut by 4 bases and J by 0 bases, with 10 bases left in between. The CDR3 runs 14 residues. The CDR3 protein is CASSSQWDSYEQYF. Here the CDR3 DNA reads TGTGCCAGCAGTTCCCAGTGGGACTCCTACGAGCAGTACTTC.

The table lists this clonotype with a few counts. A junction boundary mismatches the germline segment, possibly from a read error. The chain links TRBV19 to TRBJ1-1, with TRBD1 matching 8 bases. The CDR3 contains 14 residues. Germline V gene sequence: CDR1 LNHDA, CDR2 SQIVND (reference sequence). The CDR3 region is CASKVRQGNAEAFF. Written as DNA, the CDR3 is TGTGCCAGTAAAGTTCGACAGGGGAACGCTGAAGCTTTCTTT.

The V gene is TRBV12-3 or TRBV12-4, the J gene TRBJ1-4, with unresolved D. This CDR3 spans 12 amino acids. With 5 bases removed from V and 14 bases from J, the gap between germline ends came to 15 bases. The CDR3 is CASSTGVGKLFF. CDR3 sequence (DNA): TGTGCCAGCAGTACTGGAGTAGGAAAGCTGTTTTTT.

This clonotype was recorded at least ten times. V is TRBV7-8 and J is TRBJ1-3; 8 bases line up with TRBD1. Per germline, CDR1 SGHVS and CDR2 FQNEAQ. Germline trimming cut 5 bases from V and 0 bases from J; bases unmatched to any gene: 3. The CDR3 runs 15 residues. This CDR3 is CASSTDRGSGNTIYF. CDR3 DNA sequence: TGTGCCAGCAGCACTGACAGGGGCTCTGGAAACACCATATATTTT.

V and J are TRBV29-1 and TRBJ1-2, with D possibly TRBD1 on 5 matching bases. CDR1 is SQVTM and CDR2 is ANQGSEA in the germline V gene. V lost 8 bases and J 3 bases, leaving 16 bases between the germline ends. The CDR3 sequence is 13 residues long. CDR3: CSSYSGGYYGYTF. In DNA form, the CDR3 reads TGCAGCAGTTACTCCGGGGGATACTATGGCTACACCTTC.

In its sample, this clonotype was seen a few times. The chain uses TRBV7-2 and TRBJ1-2; no definite D call. Germline V lookup: CDR1 SGHTA, CDR2 FQGNSA. The CDR3 totals 14 residues. V gave up 4 bases and J gave up 7 bases, with 16 bases separating them. CDR3 loop: CASSSAGLPPGYTF. As DNA, the CDR3 is TGTGCCAGCAGCTCCGCGGGCCTCCCTCCTGGCTACACCTTC.

This clonotype was counted at least ten times. The chain links TRBV2 to TRBJ1-5; 7 bases fit TRBD1. Germline V CDR1 and CDR2: SNHLY, FYNNEI. There are 15 residues in the CDR3. V trimming: 6 bases; J trimming: 6 bases; junction bases outside the gene matches: 11. The CDR3 region has the DNA TGTGCCAGCAGCCTGGGGGCAGGGGGAAGTCAGCCCCAGCATTTT. Its translation: CASSLGAGGSQPQHF. The entire variable domain, with the rest obtained from reference TRBV2 and TRBJ1-5, is as follows: EPEVTQTPSHQVTQMGQEVILRCVPISNHLYFYWYRQILGQKVEFLVSFYNNEISEKSEIFDDQFSVERPDGSNFTLKIRSTKLEDSAMYFCASSLGAGGSQPQHFGDGTRLSIL.

The chain employs TRBV29-1 and TRBJ1-2, with D perhaps matching TRBD1 (5 bases). Germline lookup yields CDR1 SQVTM and CDR2 ANQGSEA. The CDR3 has 11 amino acids. Trimming shortened V by 7 bases and J by 6 bases, and 12 bases separated the two germline ends. The DNA of the CDR3 is TGCAGCGCTACCCAGGGCGATGGCTACACCTTC. Translation: CSATQGDGYTF.

This chain links TRBV6-1 with TRBJ1-5; D is unresolved. The germline V gene encodes CDR1 MNHNS and CDR2 SASEGT. The CDR3 sequence is 13 residues long. The germline V and J ends were trimmed by 7 bases and 2 bases, with 9 bases remaining between them. The CDR3 is CASTELGNQPQHF. DNA of the CDR3: TGTGCCAGCACGGAATTGGGCAATCAGCCCCAGCATTTT.

The V gene is TRBV20-1, the J gene TRBJ1-3; 7 bases match TRBD1. This CDR3 is built from 15 residues. Germline V lookup: CDR1 DFQATT, CDR2 SNEGSKA (reference sequence). V was clipped by 6 bases and J by 0 bases; unmatched bases: 8. CDR3 DNA sequence: TGCAGTGCCGAGGACAGGATACACTCTGGAAACACCATATATTTT. Protein sequence: CSAEDRIHSGNTIYF.

The sample holds many counts of this clonotype. The V gene is TRBV7-2, the J gene TRBJ1-1; weak D call: TRBD1 (5 bases). CDR1 SGHTA and CDR2 FQGNSA come from the germline V gene. V lost 3 bases, J lost 2 bases, and 10 bases lay in between. The CDR3 has 14 residues. Here the CDR3 reads CASSFLGGNTEAFF. The CDR3 region has the DNA TGTGCCAGCAGCTTCCTGGGGGGTAACACTGAAGCTTTCTTT.

The rearrangement links TRBV15 to TRBJ2-6; the D call may be TRBD1 or TRBD2 (5 bases each). From germline, CDR1 is LNHNV and CDR2 YYDKDF (reference sequence). V lost 3 bases and J 1 base, leaving 13 bases between the germline ends. The CDR3 consists of 17 residues. Written as DNA, the CDR3 is TGTGCCACCAGCAGGCCGGGTTGGGGGTCTGGGGCCAACGTCCTGACTTTC. Amino acids: CATSRPGWGSGANVLTF.

Note on this clonotype: This CDR3 fails to terminate in the conserved phenylalanine or tryptophan, so it likely reflects a read error. The V and J genes are TRBV7-9 and TRBJ1-2, with D perhaps matching TRBD1 (6 bases). From germline, CDR1 is SEHNR and CDR2 FQNEAQ (reference sequence). The CDR3 loop spans 15 amino acids. V gave up 1 base and J gave up 0 bases, with 9 bases separating them. The CDR3 region has the DNA TGTGCCAGCAGCTTAGGACAGGTTGCTAACTATGGCTACACCCTC. Its protein is CASSLGQVANYGYTL.

This clonotype has a single count. The V call is TRBV4-1, the J call TRBJ1-3, with 10 bases that match TRBD1. V lost 0 bases and J lost 2; bases outside the gene matches: 7. The CDR3 consists of 18 residues. From germline, CDR1 is MGHRA and CDR2 YSYEKL. CDR3 coding DNA: TGCGCCAGCAGCCAAGAATGGGGTGGACAGGGGGCTGGAAACACCATATATTTT. It specifies CASSQEWGGQGAGNTIYF.

This clonotype was observed many times. The chain couples TRBV7-2 to TRBJ2-6; 7 nucleotides align to TRBD1. The CDR3 length is 16 residues. Germline V lookup: CDR1 SGHTA, CDR2 FQGNSA. V was clipped by 8 bases and J by 2 bases; unmatched bases: 9. This CDR3 is CASFPGGVAGANVLTF. The CDR3 nucleotides read TGTGCCAGCTTCCCAGGGGGTGTAGCTGGGGCCAACGTCCTGACTTTC.

As regards this clonotype: With a much larger clone just one base away, this may be a read error. V and J are TRBV7-6 and TRBJ1-4; TRBD1 might be the D (6 bases). Germline V gene lookup returns CDR1 SGHVS and CDR2 FNYEAQ. The CDR3 length is 17 residues. The CDR3 DNA sequence: TGTGTCAGCAGCTTACAACAGGGAAGGGCGGCTAATGAAAAACTGTTTTTT. Its protein product is CVSSLQQGRAANEKLFF. The full variable domain, its missing parts supplied by reference TRBV7-6 and TRBJ1-4, is GAGVSQSPRYKVTKRGQDVALRCDPISGHVSLYWYRQALGQGPEFLTYFNYEAQQDKSGLPNDRFSAERPEGSISTLTIQRTEQRDSAMYRCVSSLQQGRAANEKLFFGSGTQLSVL.

The chain employs TRBV7-8 and TRBJ2-5; possibly TRBD1 for D (6 bases). Trimming took off 3 bases at V and 1 base at J, with 12 bases between the two ends. The germline gives CDR1 SGHVS, CDR2 FQNEAQ. This CDR3 has 15 amino acids. The CDR3 protein is CASSLMIQGQETQYF. The CDR3 bases are TGTGCCAGCAGCTTGATGATACAGGGCCAAGAGACCCAGTACTTC.

This clonotype was recorded many times. The V and J genes are TRBV7-2 and TRBJ1-1; a possible D gene is TRBD1 (6 bases). This CDR3 region has 13 residues. V was shortened by 5 bases and J by 4 bases, with 11 bases between the two germline ends. Germline V lookup: CDR1 SGHTA, CDR2 FQGNSA. The CDR3 here is CASSRTASTEAFF. CDR3 coding DNA: TGTGCCAGCAGCCGGACAGCTAGCACTGAAGCTTTCTTT.